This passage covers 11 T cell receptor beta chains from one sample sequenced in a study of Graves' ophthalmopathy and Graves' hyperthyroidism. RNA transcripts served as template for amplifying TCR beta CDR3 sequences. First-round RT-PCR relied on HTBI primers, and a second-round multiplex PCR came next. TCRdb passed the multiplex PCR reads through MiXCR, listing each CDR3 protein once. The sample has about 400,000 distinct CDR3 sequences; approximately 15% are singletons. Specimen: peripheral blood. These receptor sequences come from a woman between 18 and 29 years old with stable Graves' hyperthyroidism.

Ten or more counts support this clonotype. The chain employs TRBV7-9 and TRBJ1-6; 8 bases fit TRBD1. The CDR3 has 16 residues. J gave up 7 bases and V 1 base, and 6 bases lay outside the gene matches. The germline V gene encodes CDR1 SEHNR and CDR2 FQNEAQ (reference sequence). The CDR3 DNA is TGTGCCAGCAGCTTAGAGTCTTGGACAGGGAATTCACCCCTCCACTTT. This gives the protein CASSLESWTGNSPLHF.

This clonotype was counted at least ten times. The CDR3 loop is CAISESAPSGGPYQETQYF. CDR3 DNA sequence: TGTGCCATCAGTGAGTCGGCGCCTAGCGGGGGGCCCTACCAAGAGACCCAGTACTTC. The chain combines TRBV10-3 with TRBJ2-5; 11 positions match TRBD2. CDR3 length equals 19 residues. CDR1 and CDR2 from the germline V gene are ENHRY and SYGVKD. Trimming cost V 0 bases and J 0 bases; bases outside gene matches: 9.

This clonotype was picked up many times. CDR3 bases: TGTGCCACCAGTGGACAGGGGGCGGGCGGGGAGCTGTTTTTT. It codes for CATSGQGAGGELFF. The V call is TRBV24-1, the J call TRBJ2-2, with TRBD1 identical over 10 bases. V trimming: 5 bases; J trimming: 7 bases; junction bases outside the gene matches: 3. CDR1 KGHDR and CDR2 SFDVKD come from the germline V gene. CDR3 length equals 14 residues.

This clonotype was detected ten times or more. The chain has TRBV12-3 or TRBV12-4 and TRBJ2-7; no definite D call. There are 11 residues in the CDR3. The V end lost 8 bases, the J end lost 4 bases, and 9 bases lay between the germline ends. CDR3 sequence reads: CASARSYEQYF. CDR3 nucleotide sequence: TGTGCCAGCGCCCGCTCTTACGAGCAGTACTTC.

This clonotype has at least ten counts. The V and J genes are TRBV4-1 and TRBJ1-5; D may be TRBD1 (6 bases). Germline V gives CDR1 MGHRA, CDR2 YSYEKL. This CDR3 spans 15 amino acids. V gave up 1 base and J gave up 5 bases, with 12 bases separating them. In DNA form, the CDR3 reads TGCGCCAGCAGCCAAGGCAACAGGGTTTATCAGCCCCAGCATTTT. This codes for CASSQGNRVYQPQHF.

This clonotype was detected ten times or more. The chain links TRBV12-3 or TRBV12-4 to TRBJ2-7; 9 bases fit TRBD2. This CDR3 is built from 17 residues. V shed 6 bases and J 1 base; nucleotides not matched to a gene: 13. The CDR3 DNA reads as TGTGCCAGCAGCCAAGAGGGCGGGGGGGCCTGGTCCTACGAGCAGTACTTC. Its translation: CASSQEGGGAWSYEQYF.

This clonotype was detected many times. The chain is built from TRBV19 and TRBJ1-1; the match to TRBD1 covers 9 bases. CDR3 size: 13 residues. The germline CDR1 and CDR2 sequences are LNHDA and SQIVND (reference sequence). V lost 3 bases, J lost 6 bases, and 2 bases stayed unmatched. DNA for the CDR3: TGTGCCAGTAGTATCACAGGGGGCTCTGAAGCTTTCTTT. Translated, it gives CASSITGGSEAFF.

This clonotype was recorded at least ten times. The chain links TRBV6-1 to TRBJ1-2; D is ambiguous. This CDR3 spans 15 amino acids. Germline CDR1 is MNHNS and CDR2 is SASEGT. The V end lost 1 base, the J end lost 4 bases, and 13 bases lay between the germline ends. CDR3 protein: CASSEGGDGPYGYTF. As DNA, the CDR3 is TGTGCCAGCAGTGAAGGAGGCGACGGCCCCTATGGCTACACCTTC.

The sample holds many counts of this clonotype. The CDR3 DNA is TGTGCCAGCATCAGGGGAGGGAAGCAGTACTTC. Protein product: CASIRGGKQYF. The chain employs TRBV27 and TRBJ2-7, with D maybe TRBD2 (7 bases). The CDR3 spans 11 residues. Germline loops: CDR1 MNHEY, CDR2 SMNVEV (reference sequence). V lost 7 bases to trimming and J lost 8 bases, with 12 bases between them.

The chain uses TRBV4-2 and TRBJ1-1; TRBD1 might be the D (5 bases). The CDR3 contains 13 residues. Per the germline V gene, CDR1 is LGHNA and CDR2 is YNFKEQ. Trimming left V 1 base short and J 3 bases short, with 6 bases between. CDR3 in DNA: TGTGCCAGCAGCCAAGTAGGGGACACTGAAGCTTTCTTT. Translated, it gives CASSQVGDTEAFF.

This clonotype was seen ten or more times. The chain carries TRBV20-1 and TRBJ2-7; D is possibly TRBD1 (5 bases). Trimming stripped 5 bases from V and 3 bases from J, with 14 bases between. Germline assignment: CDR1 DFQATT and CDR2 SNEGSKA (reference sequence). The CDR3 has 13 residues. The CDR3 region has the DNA TGCAGTGCTCATCAGGGTGTGGGCTACGAGCAGTACTTC. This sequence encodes CSAHQGVGYEQYF.